This record covers a single T cell receptor (beta chain). This sample stems from a study of T-cell reconstitution after alpha-beta-depleted transplantation in children. TCRbeta library construction was performed incorporating unique molecular identifiers. From the PCR reads, TCRdb called clonotypes with MiXCR, one entry per CDR3 protein. The sample includes around 530,000 distinct CDR3 sequences, approximately 32% of them seen just once. V lost 3 bases and J 4 bases, leaving 9 bases between the germline ends. The CDR3 extends over 12 amino acids. The germline V gene has CDR1 GTSNPN and CDR2 SVGIG (reference sequence).

This material consisted of PBMCs from the stem cell graft donor, taken from the stem cell graft. The clonotype comes from a human donor who donated a stem cell graft to a child with aplastic anemia. The chain is built from TRBV30 and TRBJ1-1; D gene unclear. The CDR3 nucleotides are TGTGCCTGGAGACTTACGGGCACTGAAGCTTTCTTT. It encodes CAWRLTGTEAFF.